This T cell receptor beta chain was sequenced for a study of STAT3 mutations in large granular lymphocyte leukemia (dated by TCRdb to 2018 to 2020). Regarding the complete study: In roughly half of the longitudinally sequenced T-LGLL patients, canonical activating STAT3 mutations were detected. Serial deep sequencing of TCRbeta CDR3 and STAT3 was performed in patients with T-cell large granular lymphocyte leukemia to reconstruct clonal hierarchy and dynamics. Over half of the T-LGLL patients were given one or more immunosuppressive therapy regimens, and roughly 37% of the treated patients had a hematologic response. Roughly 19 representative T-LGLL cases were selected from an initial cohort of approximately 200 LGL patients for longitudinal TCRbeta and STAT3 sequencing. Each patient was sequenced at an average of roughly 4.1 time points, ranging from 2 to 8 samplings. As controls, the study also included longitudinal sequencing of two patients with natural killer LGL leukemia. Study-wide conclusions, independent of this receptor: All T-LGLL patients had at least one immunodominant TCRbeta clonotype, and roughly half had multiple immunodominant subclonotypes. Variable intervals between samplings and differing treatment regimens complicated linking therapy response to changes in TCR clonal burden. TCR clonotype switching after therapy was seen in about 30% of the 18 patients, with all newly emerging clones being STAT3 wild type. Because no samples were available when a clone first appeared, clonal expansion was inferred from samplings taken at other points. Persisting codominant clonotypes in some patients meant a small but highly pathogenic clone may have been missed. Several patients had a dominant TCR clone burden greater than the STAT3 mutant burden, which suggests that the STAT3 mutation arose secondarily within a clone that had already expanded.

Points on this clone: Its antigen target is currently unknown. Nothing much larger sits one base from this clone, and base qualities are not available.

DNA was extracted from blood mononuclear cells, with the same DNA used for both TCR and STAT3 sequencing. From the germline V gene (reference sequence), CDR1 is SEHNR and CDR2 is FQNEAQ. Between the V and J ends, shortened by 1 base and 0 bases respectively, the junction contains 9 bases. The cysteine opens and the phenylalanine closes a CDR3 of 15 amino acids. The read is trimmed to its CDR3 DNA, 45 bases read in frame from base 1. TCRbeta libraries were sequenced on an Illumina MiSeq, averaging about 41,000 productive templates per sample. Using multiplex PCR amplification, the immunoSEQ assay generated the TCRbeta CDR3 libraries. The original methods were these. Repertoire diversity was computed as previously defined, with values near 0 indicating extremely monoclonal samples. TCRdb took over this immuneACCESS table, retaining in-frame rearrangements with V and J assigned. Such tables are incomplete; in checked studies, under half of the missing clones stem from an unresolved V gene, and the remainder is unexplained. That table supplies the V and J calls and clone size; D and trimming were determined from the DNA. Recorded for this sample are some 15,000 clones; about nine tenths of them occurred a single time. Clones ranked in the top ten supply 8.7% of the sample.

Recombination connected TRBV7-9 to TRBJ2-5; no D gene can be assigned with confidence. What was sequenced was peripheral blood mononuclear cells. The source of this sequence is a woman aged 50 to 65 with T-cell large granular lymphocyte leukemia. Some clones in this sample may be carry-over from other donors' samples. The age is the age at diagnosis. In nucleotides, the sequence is TGTGCCAGCAGCTTAGGGCAGGCCTACCAAGAGACCCAGTACTTC. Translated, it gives CASSLGQAYQETQYF.